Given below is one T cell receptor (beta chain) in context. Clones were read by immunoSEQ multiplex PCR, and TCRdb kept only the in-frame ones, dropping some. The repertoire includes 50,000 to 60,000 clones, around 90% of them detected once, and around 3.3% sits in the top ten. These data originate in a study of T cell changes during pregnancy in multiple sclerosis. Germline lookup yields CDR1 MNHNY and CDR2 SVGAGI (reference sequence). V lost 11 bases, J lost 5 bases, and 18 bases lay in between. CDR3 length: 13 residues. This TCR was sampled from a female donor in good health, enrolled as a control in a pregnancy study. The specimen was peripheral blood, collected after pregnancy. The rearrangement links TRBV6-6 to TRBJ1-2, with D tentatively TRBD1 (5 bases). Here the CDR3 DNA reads TGTGCCGGGAGGGGAGGACCCTCGTATGGCTACACCTTC. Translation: CAGRGGPSYGYTF.